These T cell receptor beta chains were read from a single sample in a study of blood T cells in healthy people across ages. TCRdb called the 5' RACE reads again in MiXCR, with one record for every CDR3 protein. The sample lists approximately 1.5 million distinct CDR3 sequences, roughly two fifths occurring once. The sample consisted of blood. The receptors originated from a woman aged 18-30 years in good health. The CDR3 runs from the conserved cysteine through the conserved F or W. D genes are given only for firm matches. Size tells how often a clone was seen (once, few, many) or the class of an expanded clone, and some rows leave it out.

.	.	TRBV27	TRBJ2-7	CASSLFGGAGNEQYF	TGTGCCAGCAGTTTATTCGGAGGGGCAGGGAATGAGCAGTACTTC
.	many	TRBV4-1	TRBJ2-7	CASSQSRGTAYEQYF	TGCGCCAGCAGCCAAAGTAGAGGTACGGCCTACGAGCAGTACTTC
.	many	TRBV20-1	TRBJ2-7	CSARDRVHYNEQYF	TGCAGTGCTAGAGACCGGGTACATTACAATGAGCAGTACTTC
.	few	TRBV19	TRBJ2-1	CASSISRGRNEQFF	TGTGCCAGTAGTATAAGTAGGGGTAGAAATGAGCAGTTCTTC
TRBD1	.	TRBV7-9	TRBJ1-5	CASSPTGNKPQHF	TGTGCCAGCAGCCCGACAGGGAATAAGCCCCAGCATTTT
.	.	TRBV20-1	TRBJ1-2	CSKGGGFYGYTF	TGCAGTAAAGGGGGGGGTTTCTATGGCTACACCTTC
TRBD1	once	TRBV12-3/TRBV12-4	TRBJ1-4	CATCQGANEKLFF	TGTGCCACCTGTCAGGGGGCAAATGAAAAACTGTTTTTT
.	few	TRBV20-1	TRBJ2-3	CSARPLASSTDTQYF	TGCAGTGCTAGACCTCTAGCGTCTAGCACAGATACGCAGTATTTT
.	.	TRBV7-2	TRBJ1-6	CASSLRDNSPLHF	TGTGCCAGCAGCTTAAGGGATAATTCACCCCTCCACTTT
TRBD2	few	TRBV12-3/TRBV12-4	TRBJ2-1	CASSPHGGSRNEQFF	TGTGCCAGCAGTCCCCACGGGGGGAGTAGGAATGAGCAGTTCTTC
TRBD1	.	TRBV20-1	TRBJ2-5	CSAFVTGAETQYF	TGCAGTGCTTTTGTGACAGGGGCAGAGACCCAGTACTTC
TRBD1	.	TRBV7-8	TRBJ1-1	CASSPRDRGLNTEALF	TGTGCCAGCAGCCCTAGGGACAGGGGCCTGAACACTGAAGCTCTCTTT
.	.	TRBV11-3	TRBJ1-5	CASSLSPGQPGGNQPQHF	TGTGCCAGCAGCTTATCTCCCGGACAGCCTGGGGGCAATCAGCCCCAGCATTTT
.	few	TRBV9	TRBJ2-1	CASSVEPGTQIHNEQFF	TGTGCCAGCAGCGTAGAACCCGGGACCCAGATACACAATGAGCAGTTCTTC
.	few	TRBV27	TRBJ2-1	CASSFNGMYNEQFF	TGTGCCAGCAGTTTTAACGGGATGTACAATGAGCAGTTCTTC
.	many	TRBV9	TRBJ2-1	CASSVAGALYNEQFF	TGTGCCAGCAGCGTAGCGGGAGCCCTCTACAATGAGCAGTTCTTC
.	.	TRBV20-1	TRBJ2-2	CSARVRRSGTGELFF	TGCAGTGCTAGGGTCAGGCGTTCGGGCACCGGGGAGCTGTTTTTT
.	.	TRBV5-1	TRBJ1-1	CASSLAGSQAFF	TGCGCCAGCAGCCTGGCCGGGAGCCAAGCTTTCTTT
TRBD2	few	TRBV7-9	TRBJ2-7	CASSAETSVVGEQYF	TGTGCCAGCAGCGCGGAGACTAGCGTAGTTGGGGAGCAGTACTTC
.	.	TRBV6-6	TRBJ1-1	CASSYSPGMGTEAFF	TGTGCCAGCAGTTACTCACCGGGAATGGGAACTGAAGCTTTCTTT
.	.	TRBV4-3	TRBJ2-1	CASSQDWRNEQFF	TGCGCCAGCAGCCAAGATTGGCGGAATGAGCAGTTCTTC
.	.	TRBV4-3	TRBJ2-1	CASSQVNRAGYNEQFF	TGCGCCAGCAGCCAAGTAAACCGGGCTGGATACAATGAGCAGTTCTTC
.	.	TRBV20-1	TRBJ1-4	CSARAWQAATKEKLFF	TGCAGTGCTAGAGCGTGGCAGGCGGCAACTAAGGAAAAACTGTTTTTT
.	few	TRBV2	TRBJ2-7	CASNWRDYEQYF	TGTGCCAGCAATTGGAGGGACTACGAGCAGTACTTC
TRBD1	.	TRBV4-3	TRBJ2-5	CASSQDLNRGSGNEQYF	TGCGCCAGCAGCCAAGATTTGAACAGGGGCTCTGGGAATGAGCAGTACTTC
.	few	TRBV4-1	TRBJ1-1	CASSQVTLAGANTEAFF	TGCGCCAGCAGCCAAGTCACATTAGCGGGGGCGAACACTGAAGCTTTCTTT
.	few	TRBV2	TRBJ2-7	CAGSLSAYEQYF	TGTGCCGGATCACTTTCGGCCTACGAGCAGTACTTC
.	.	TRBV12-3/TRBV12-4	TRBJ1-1	CASSPDSPMNTEAFF	TGTGCCAGCAGTCCAGACAGCCCAATGAACACTGAAGCTTTCTTT
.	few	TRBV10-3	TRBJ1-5	CAIREGSNQPQHF	TGTGCCATCAGAGAGGGGAGCAATCAGCCCCAGCATTTT
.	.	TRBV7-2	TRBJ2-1	CASSVPTGNFWSYNEQFF	TGTGCCAGCAGCGTACCCACAGGGAACTTTTGGTCCTACAATGAGCAGTTCTTC
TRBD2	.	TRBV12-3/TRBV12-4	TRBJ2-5	CASTGTSGGPQETQYF	TGTGCCAGCACCGGAACTAGCGGGGGGCCTCAAGAGACCCAGTACTTC
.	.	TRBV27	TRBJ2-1	CASSYGGPETQFF	TGTGCCAGCAGTTATGGTGGCCCAGAGACCCAGTTCTTC
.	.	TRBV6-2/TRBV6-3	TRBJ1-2	CASSYGTINYGYTF	TGTGCCAGCAGTTACGGGACAATTAACTATGGCTACACCTTC
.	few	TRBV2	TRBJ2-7	CASSAVQGSGEQYF	TGTGCCAGCAGTGCGGTACAGGGATCGGGCGAGCAGTACTTC
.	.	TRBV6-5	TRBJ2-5	CASSHATDQETQYF	TGTGCCAGCAGCCATGCCACAGATCAAGAGACCCAGTACTTC
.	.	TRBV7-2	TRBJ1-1	CASRSVGVMNTEAFF	TGTGCCAGCAGGTCGGTCGGGGTAATGAACACTGAAGCTTTCTTT
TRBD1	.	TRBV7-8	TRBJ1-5	CASSLVEQGDQPQHF	TGTGCCAGCAGCTTAGTTGAACAGGGGGATCAGCCCCAGCATTTT
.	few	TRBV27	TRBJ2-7	CASSSLLGAYEQYF	TGTGCCAGCAGTTCACTGTTGGGGGCTTACGAGCAGTACTTC
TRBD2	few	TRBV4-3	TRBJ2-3	CASSQDVSREGNTDTQYF	TGCGCCAGCAGCCAAGATGTCTCCCGGGAGGGGAACACAGATACGCAGTATTTT
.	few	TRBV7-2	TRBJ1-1	CASSFNGPMNTEAFF	TGTGCCAGCAGCTTTAATGGGCCCATGAACACTGAAGCTTTCTTT
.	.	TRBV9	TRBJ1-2	CASSPGPSAGGGYTF	TGTGCCAGCAGCCCTGGACCATCCGCGGGAGGAGGCTACACCTTC
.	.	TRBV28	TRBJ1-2	CASSLAKRYGYTF	TGTGCCAGCAGTTTAGCCAAGCGCTATGGCTACACCTTC
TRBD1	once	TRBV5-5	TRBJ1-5	CASTLTGVSQPQHF	TGTGCCAGCACCTTGACAGGGGTGAGTCAGCCCCAGCATTTT
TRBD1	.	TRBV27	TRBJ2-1	CASRDGQGSYNEQFF	TGTGCCAGCAGGGACGGACAGGGGTCCTACAATGAGCAGTTCTTC
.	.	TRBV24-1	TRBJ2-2	CATSALGPGNTGELFF	TGTGCCACCAGTGCCCTCGGACCTGGTAACACCGGGGAGCTGTTTTTT
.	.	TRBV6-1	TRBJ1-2	CASSEALGLYGYTF	TGTGCCAGCAGTGAGGCTCTTGGGCTCTATGGCTACACCTTC
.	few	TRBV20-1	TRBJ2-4	CSASRYSLAKNIQYF	TGCAGTGCTAGTAGATATTCCCTAGCCAAAAACATTCAGTACTTC
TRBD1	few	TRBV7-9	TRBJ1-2	CASSLGGQAGIYGYTF	TGTGCCAGCAGCTTAGGTGGACAGGCAGGAATTTATGGCTACACCTTC